A selection of T cell receptor beta chains follows, all from one sample in a study of STAT5B mutations in CD4+ large granular lymphocyte leukemia. The repertoire was sequenced with immunoSEQ multiplex PCR; TCRdb's copy has only in-frame clones and lacks some. The sample has about 40,000 clones, roughly 84% seen once. Sequenced: CD4+ T cells from blood buffy coats. The receptors were sampled from a human donor in good health. Both conserved end residues are trimmed from each CDR3.

j_call	v_call	cdr3_aa
TRBJ1-4	TRBV2	ATSIGTGDEKLF
TRBJ2-7	TRBV5-4	ASSFGDVLPYEQY
TRBJ1-2	TRBV13	ASSPTGWGGYT
TRBJ2-5	TRBV7-2	ASSLALETQY
TRBJ2-3	TRBV7-3	ASSLSRDTQY
TRBJ1-1	TRBV6-6	ASSYSLGQGAEAF
TRBJ1-2	TRBV4-3	ASSQGWTDLNYGYT
TRBJ2-2	TRBV6-5	ASREYGRAAGELF
TRBJ2-3	TRBV19	ASSPVGALDTQY
TRBJ1-4	TRBV19	ASSVDRGGEKLF
TRBJ1-4	TRBV4-2	ASSQSGLTGVPQEKLF
TRBJ2-7	TRBV5-6	ASSLGGGMGYEQY
TRBJ2-6	TRBV5-4	ASTRLGRTGANVLT
TRBJ2-2	TRBV11-2	ASSSETGELF
TRBJ1-2	TRBV4-2	ASSQGQVEVYGYT
TRBJ2-1	TRBV6-1	ASSDPWTSGGDYNEQF
TRBJ2-1	TRBV5-1	ASSLGWSSYNEQF
TRBJ1-5	TRBV6-5	ATQGQGTQPQH
TRBJ2-3	TRBV30	AWSRGQRNTQY
TRBJ1-5	TRBV5-1	ASSSGEGAGQPQH
TRBJ1-2	TRBV28	ASRPGTFYGYT
TRBJ1-2	TRBV28	ASSSHGRGGYT
TRBJ2-5	TRBV10-1	ASDRSLGERETQY
TRBJ2-3	TRBV4-1	ASSQGLYRGFSTDTQY
TRBJ2-1	TRBV29-1	SVETNSGASYNEQF
TRBJ1-3	TRBV7-9	ASSPSRAGSGNTIY
TRBJ1-4	TRBV5-6	ASSLKGAGEKLF
TRBJ2-5	TRBV6-5	ASSDAAGQETQY
TRBJ2-1	TRBV15	ATSREWTSGSRRDSYNEQF